The 10 T cell receptor beta chains reported below all come from one sample, sequenced in a study of graft-versus-host responses after intestinal transplantation. Some clones are missing from TCRdb's copy, which holds only in-frame ones; the method was immunoSEQ multiplex PCR. The data contain several thousand clones, roughly 30% of them singletons. Sequenced here: alloreactive CD4+ T cells from a mixed lymphocyte reaction culture, sampled before transplantation. Subset noted: CFSE-low proliferating T cells sorted from approximately 6-day pre-transplant mixed lymphocyte reaction (GvH or HvG direction). The receptors originated from a human patient who was an organ donor for intestinal transplantation.

This clone was detected a few times. The CDR3 protein is CASSLEALGGWDSPLHF. In nucleotides, the CDR3 is TGTGCCAGCAGCTTAGAGGCGTTGGGGGGGTGGGATTCACCCCTCCACTTT. The rearrangement joins TRBV7-2 to TRBJ1-6, with D perhaps TRBD1 (5 bases). Germline loops: CDR1 SGHTA, CDR2 FQGNSA. V shed 1 base and J shed 8 bases, with 18 bases lying between them. The length of the CDR3 is 17 residues.

The CDR3 loop reads CSVRYSATGEQYF. CDR3 coding DNA: TGCAGCGTTAGGTACTCCGCGACGGGGGAGCAGTACTTC. The chain joins TRBV29-1 to TRBJ2-7; D is possibly TRBD2 (5 bases). The germline gives CDR1 SQVTM, CDR2 ANQGSEA. V shed 5 bases and J shed 7 bases, with 18 bases lying between them. The CDR3 has 13 amino acids.

This clone was counted between two and nine times. The junction departs from the called germline gene at one end, perhaps through a read error. The same CDR3 can be traced to other DNA sequences in this sample. The chain carries TRBV4-1 and TRBJ1-2; perhaps TRBD1 as D (5 bases). Germline CDR1 reads MGHRA; CDR2 reads YSYEKL. The CDR3 totals 16 residues. The CDR3: CASSQATTTVSYGYTF. The CDR3 nucleotides are TGCGCCAGCAGCCAAGCCACTACGACAGTCTCCTATGGTTACACCTTC.

This rearrangement joins TRBV10-3 to TRBJ2-3; D unclear. V dropped 6 bases and J dropped 0 bases, with 10 bases sitting between them. CDR3 size: 14 residues. Germline V CDR1 and CDR2: ENHRY, SYGVKD. The CDR3 sequence: CAISRRTSTDTQYF. The CDR3, as DNA: TGTGCCATCAGCCGGCGAACTAGCACAGATACGCAGTATTTT.

This clone is deemed medium-sized. This chain connects TRBV10-2 to TRBJ2-3; D is ambiguous. The V and J ends lost 6 bases and 3 bases respectively, with 4 bases between them. Looked up from germline, CDR1 is WSHSY and CDR2 is SAAADI. CDR3 length: 11 amino acids. CDR3 in amino acids: CASSLTDTQYF. In DNA form, the CDR3 reads TGCGCCAGCAGCCTGACAGATACGCAGTATTTT.

The rearrangement links TRBV18 to TRBJ1-3; D not resolved. V was shortened by 1 base and J by 2 bases, with 6 bases between the two germline ends. This CDR3 comprises 14 residues. Germline V CDR1 and CDR2: KGHSH, LQKENI. This CDR3 is CASSPQGAGNTIYF. CDR3 bases: TGTGCCAGCTCACCACAAGGAGCTGGAAACACCATATATTTT. Using reference TRBV18 and TRBJ1-3 for the parts outside the CDR3, the full variable domain is NAGVMQNPRHLVRRRGQEARLRCSPMKGHSHVYWYRQLPEEGLKFMVYLQKENIIDESGMPKERFSAEFPKEGPSILRIQQVVRGDSAAYFCASSPQGAGNTIYFGEGSWLTVV.

This clone was counted only a few times. With a much larger clone just one base away, this may be a read error. The chain carries TRBV2 and TRBJ1-3; D remains ambiguous. Trimming pared 0 bases from V and 0 bases from J, leaving 6 bases between. The CDR3 length is 15 residues. Germline V lookup: CDR1 SNHLY, CDR2 FYNNEI. The CDR3 here is CASSEARGSGNTIYF. The CDR3 DNA reads as TGTGCCAGCAGTGAAGCCCGAGGCTCTGGAAACACCATATATTTT. The entire variable domain, with the rest obtained from reference TRBV2 and TRBJ1-3, is as follows: EPEVTQTPSHQVTQMGQEVILRCVPISNHLYFYWYRQILGQKVEFLVSFYNNEISEKSEIFDDQFSVERPDGSNFTLKIRSTKLEDSAMYFCASSEARGSGNTIYFGEGSWLTVV.

The rearrangement uses TRBV30 and TRBJ1-6; 7 bases fit TRBD1. The CDR3 sequence is 17 residues long. The germline V gene encodes CDR1 GTSNPN and CDR2 SVGIG (reference sequence). Trimming took 0 bases from V and 0 from J; bases not matched to a gene: 5. The CDR3: CAWSVDRASSYNSPLHF. CDR3 DNA: TGTGCCTGGAGTGTAGACAGGGCGAGCTCCTATAATTCACCCCTCCACTTT.

Concerning this clone itself: A single base separates this from a much larger clone, so it may be a read error. V and J are TRBV6-1 and TRBJ1-3; possibly TRBD1 for D (5 bases). The V gene lost 4 bases and the J gene lost 4 bases, with 11 bases spanning the gap. This CDR3 is 14 amino acids long. Germline-derived CDR1 and CDR2 are MNHNS and SASEGT. The CDR3 loop is CASSATVAGNTIYF. The CDR3 DNA is TGTGCCAGCAGTGCGACAGTGGCAGGAAACACCATATATTTT.

The chain recombines TRBV5-1 with TRBJ2-2; TRBD1 aligns across 10 bases. The CDR3 has 15 residues. Looked up from germline, CDR1 is SGHRS and CDR2 is YFSETQ. The ends lost 6 bases at V and 6 bases at J; junction bases unmatched: 8. The DNA of the CDR3 is TGCGCCAGCACCCTCCGACAGGGGGCATCCGGGGAGCTGTTTTTT. This translates into CASTLRQGASGELFF.